This TCR beta chain was sequenced for a study of T-cell memory formation after mild COVID-19. Study details: TCR clusters largely stayed donor specific. Findings of the study overall: Within pre-infection memory, some responding clones were found, suggesting cross-reactive memory joined. Shrinking CD4+ clones were chiefly CM and EM; CD8+ ones were chiefly EMRA.

TCRdb recomputed calls from the 5' RACE reads with MiXCR, one row per CDR3 protein. Altogether under 250,000 distinct CDR3 sequences are present, 9.4% being singletons, with the ten largest covering around 20%. This clonotype was seen at least ten times. What it recognizes is unknown. CDR1 and CDR2 from the germline V gene are SGHTA and FQGNSA. Trimming cost V 1 base and J 10 bases, with 17 bases left between them. CDR3 length: 15 amino acids. This TCR was sampled from a man between 18 and 35 years old who had mild COVID-19 (a few samples of this study predate the infection). Cell type and time point are not known. The V and J genes are TRBV7-2 and TRBJ2-1, with D unclear. Sample: PBMCs or a T cell subset sorted from them (not recorded which). CDR3 in amino acids: CASSLVEGSGLEQFF. CDR3 nucleotides: TGTGCCAGCAGCTTAGTGGAAGGGTCTGGCTTGGAGCAGTTCTTC.